Following are 28 T cell receptor beta chains from one sample sequenced in a study of identical twins. TCRdb independently ran MiXCR on the 5' RACE reads; one entry per CDR3 protein. This table holds over 250,000 distinct CDR3 sequences, nearly 9.5% found once. These records were also assigned to another study, of yellow fever vaccine responses in identical twins.

The sample consisted of CD8+ T cells sorted from blood. The receptor set was obtained from a woman younger than 30 in good health.

In this sample, this clonotype turned up many times. The chain uses TRBV28 and TRBJ2-1; either TRBD1 or TRBD2 may supply D (7 bases each). Deletions cut 2 bases from V and 3 bases from J, with 11 bases between. The CDR3 runs 15 residues. CDR1 and CDR2 (germline): MDHEN, SYDVKM. CDR3 coding DNA: TGTGCCAGCAGTTTACAGGGGGGGGGCTACAATGAGCAGTTCTTC. Translating gives CASSLQGGGYNEQFF.

This chain links TRBV7-2 with TRBJ1-1; D is unclear. The length of the CDR3 is 15 residues. V was trimmed by 1 base and J by 0 bases, leaving 9 bases between them. The V gene's germline CDR1 is SGHTA and CDR2 FQGNSA. The CDR3 DNA sequence: TGTGCCAGCAGCTTAGAATTTGAGCTGAACACTGAAGCTTTCTTT. As protein: CASSLEFELNTEAFF. Filled out from reference TRBV7-2 and TRBJ1-1, the complete variable domain reads GAGVSQSPSNKVTEKGKDVELRCDPISGHTALYWYRQSLGQGLEFLIYFQGNSAPDKSGLPSDRFSAERTGGSVSTLTIQRTQQEDSAVYLCASSLEFELNTEAFFGQGTRLTVV.

This chain links TRBV25-1 with TRBJ2-1; D ambiguous. Trimming took 4 bases from V and 10 from J, leaving 14 bases between them. The CDR3 contains 13 residues. Germline loops: CDR1 MGHDK, CDR2 SYGVNS. CDR3 DNA: TGTGCCAGCAGTGTACTATTGCCCGAAGAGCAGTTCTTC. This translates into CASSVLLPEEQFF.

This clonotype was seen repeatedly, ten times or more. The CDR3 sequence is CASSKTLAGGDEQYF. CDR3 nucleotides: TGTGCCAGCAGCAAAACTCTAGCGGGGGGCGACGAGCAGTACTTC. This sequence joins TRBV7-2 and TRBJ2-7, with 11 bases identical to TRBD2. The CDR3 spans 15 residues. J lost 5 bases, V lost 5 bases, and 8 bases had no gene match. Germline V gene lookup returns CDR1 SGHTA and CDR2 FQGNSA.

The chain has TRBV13 and TRBJ2-5; no definite D call. Germline V gene data show CDR1 as PRHDT and CDR2 as FYEKMQ (reference sequence). The CDR3 runs to 14 residues. Between the trimmed V and J ends, which lost 5 bases and 5 bases, there was a span of 15 bases. The CDR3 region is CASSPRERRETQYF. For the CDR3, the DNA is TGTGCCAGCAGCCCACGAGAGCGCCGGGAGACCCAGTACTTC.

The V and J genes are TRBV25-1 and TRBJ1-2; D uncertain. Trimming stripped 0 bases from V and 3 bases from J, with 14 bases between. CDR1 and CDR2 from the germline V gene are MGHDK and SYGVNS. This CDR3 region has 16 residues. CDR3 loop: CASSEYQKARYYGYTF. The CDR3, as DNA: TGTGCCAGCAGTGAATACCAAAAGGCTCGTTACTATGGCTACACCTTC.

This clonotype was seen a handful of times. The CDR3: CASSLSPDGHYGYTF. The CDR3, as DNA: TGTGCCAGCAGTTTATCACCTGACGGCCACTATGGCTACACCTTC. V gene TRBV12-3 or TRBV12-4 combines with J gene TRBJ1-2; D call uncertain. V dropped 2 bases and J dropped 3 bases, with 13 bases sitting between them. The CDR3 extends over 15 amino acids.

This clonotype has a count of ten or more. This chain connects TRBV10-2 to TRBJ2-2; D gene unclear. Germline CDR1 and CDR2: WSHSY and SAAADI. Trimming left V 6 bases short and J 3 bases short, with 14 bases between. This CDR3 region has 15 residues. CDR3 bases: TGCGCCAGCAGGAACCTTTGGGTGGACACCGGGGAGCTGTTTTTT. The encoded protein is CASRNLWVDTGELFF.

Ten or more counts support this clonotype. V usage is TRBV7-8 and J usage is TRBJ2-3, with D perhaps TRBD1 (6 bases). Germline V gene lookup returns CDR1 SGHVS and CDR2 FQNEAQ. V gave up 3 bases and J gave up 2 bases, with 21 bases separating them. This CDR3 spans 18 amino acids. The CDR3 DNA sequence: TGTGCCAGCAGCTTTCCGCTACAGGACAGCGAACTCACAGATACGCAGTATTTT. Protein sequence: CASSFPLQDSELTDTQYF.

This clonotype was detected only a few times. The chain links TRBV18 to TRBJ2-5; no definite D call. Germline V CDR1 and CDR2: KGHSH, LQKENI. This CDR3 comprises 14 residues. Trimming cost V 3 bases and J 2 bases, with 10 bases left between them. Here the CDR3 DNA reads TGTGCCAGCTCACCCCCAAGTCCGCAAGAGACCCAGTACTTC. The encoded protein is CASSPPSPQETQYF. Drawing the rest from reference TRBV18 and TRBJ2-5, the complete variable domain is NAGVMQNPRHLVRRRGQEARLRCSPMKGHSHVYWYRQLPEEGLKFMVYLQKENIIDESGMPKERFSAEFPKEGPSILRIQQVVRGDSAAYFCASSPPSPQETQYFGPGTRLLVL.

This clonotype has a handful of counts. The chain has TRBV4-2 and TRBJ2-3, with 7 bases matching TRBD2. Trimming at V came to 1 base and at J to 2 bases, leaving 3 bases not matched to a gene. This CDR3 comprises 15 residues. CDR1 and CDR2 from the germline V gene are LGHNA and YNFKEQ. CDR3 protein: CASSQGGGVTDTQYF. The DNA of the CDR3 is TGTGCCAGCAGCCAAGGGGGGGGGGTCACAGATACGCAGTATTTT.

This clonotype appeared many times. This chain links TRBV4-2 with TRBJ2-3; D unclear. This CDR3 is 16 amino acids long. V was pared by 1 base and J by 10 bases, with 21 bases between. Germline V gene sequence: CDR1 LGHNA, CDR2 YNFKEQ. This CDR3 reads CASSQAETTPLPAQYF. CDR3 coding DNA: TGTGCCAGCAGCCAAGCCGAGACCACTCCCCTCCCCGCGCAGTATTTT.

V usage is TRBV11-2 and J usage is TRBJ2-6, with D uncertain. The CDR3 has 13 amino acids. Trimming removed 5 bases from V and 7 bases from J, with 9 bases in between. Germline-derived CDR1 and CDR2 are SGHAT and FQNNGV. The CDR3 DNA reads TGTGCCAGCAGCCCACCCCTAGCCAACGTCCTGACTTTC. This encodes CASSPPLANVLTF. The whole variable domain, remainder taken from reference TRBV11-2 and TRBJ2-6, is EAGVAQSPRYKIIEKRQSVAFWCNPISGHATLYWYQQILGQGPKLLIQFQNNGVVDDSQLPKDRFSAERLKGVDSTLKIQPAKLEDSAVYLCASSPPLANVLTFGAGSRLTVL.

This clonotype was counted at least ten times. V gene TRBV29-1 combines with J gene TRBJ2-3, with no clear D. Germline CDR1 reads SQVTM; CDR2 reads ANQGSEA. The CDR3 totals 13 residues. V was trimmed by 3 bases and J by 2 bases, leaving 9 bases between them. CDR3: CSVDREITDTQYF. The CDR3 DNA is TGCAGCGTTGATCGCGAAATCACAGATACGCAGTATTTT.

The rearrangement links TRBV19 to TRBJ2-5; D may be TRBD2 (6 bases). V gave up 1 base and J gave up 1 base, with 16 bases separating them. This CDR3 is 17 amino acids long. In germline, CDR1 is LNHDA, CDR2 SQIVND (reference sequence). The CDR3 region is CASSIALVGRRQETQYF. The CDR3 nucleotides read TGTGCCAGTAGTATAGCCTTAGTAGGGAGGCGCCAAGAGACCCAGTACTTC.

The chain uses TRBV4-3 and TRBJ2-2; 9 bases line up with TRBD2. Germline CDR1 and CDR2: LGHNA and YSLEER. J gave up 4 bases and V 1 base, and 4 bases lay outside the gene matches. The CDR3 consists of 16 residues. The chain's CDR3 is CASSQVAGERTGELFF. In DNA form, the CDR3 reads TGCGCCAGCAGCCAAGTAGCGGGAGAGCGCACCGGGGAGCTGTTTTTT.

The chain links TRBV7-2 to TRBJ2-7; tentative D call: TRBD2 (5 bases). The CDR3 has 13 residues. V dropped 3 bases and J dropped 5 bases, with 11 bases sitting between them. CDR1 is SGHTA and CDR2 is FQGNSA in the germline V gene. The CDR3 sequence is CASSFSSPNEQYF. In DNA form, the CDR3 reads TGTGCCAGCAGCTTCTCTAGCCCCAACGAGCAGTACTTC.

This clonotype was counted ten times or more. The genes are TRBV12-3 or TRBV12-4 and TRBJ2-5; 7 bases line up with TRBD1. CDR3 size: 14 residues. V was clipped by 3 bases and J by 4 bases; unmatched bases: 5. CDR3 DNA sequence: TGTGCCAGCAGTTTCTCTCGACAGGGAGAGACCCAGTACTTC. Amino acid sequence: CASSFSRQGETQYF.

The table lists this clonotype with many counts. The rearrangement joins TRBV20-1 to TRBJ1-1, with TRBD1 matching over 7 bases. The CDR3 is 13 amino acids. The germline gives CDR1 DFQATT, CDR2 SNEGSKA (reference sequence). V was pared by 0 bases and J by 3 bases, with 1 base of the junction left unmatched. The CDR3 DNA follows: TGCAGTGCTAGAGAAACAGGGGACACTGAAGCTTTCTTT. This gives the protein CSARETGDTEAFF.

This chain connects TRBV30 to TRBJ1-4, with unresolved D. Germline-derived CDR1 and CDR2 are GTSNPN and SVGIG (reference sequence). CDR3 length equals 14 residues. V was trimmed by 1 base and J by 6 bases, leaving 12 bases between them. DNA of the CDR3: TGTGCCTGGAGTGACGGTAGTGGAGATGAAAAACTGTTTTTT. Its translation is CAWSDGSGDEKLFF.

The chain has TRBV15 and TRBJ1-2, with unresolved D. V lost 5 bases to trimming and J lost 6 bases, with 22 bases between them. This CDR3 comprises 16 residues. CDR1 and CDR2 from the germline V gene are LNHNV and YYDKDF (reference sequence). CDR3 amino acids: CATSLDSLGSEDGYTF. CDR3 coding DNA: TGTGCCACCAGCCTTGATAGCCTAGGGTCGGAGGATGGCTACACCTTC.

This clonotype was observed a few times. This rearrangement joins TRBV4-2 to TRBJ2-3; no clear D gene. Germline V gene sequence: CDR1 LGHNA, CDR2 YNFKEQ. This CDR3 has 9 amino acids. V lost 1 base and J 12 bases, leaving 2 bases between the germline ends. CDR3 DNA: TGTGCCAGCAGCCAAGTCCAGTATTTT. Its protein product is CASSQVQYF.

This clonotype turned up a few times. The chain has TRBV30 and TRBJ1-1; D call uncertain. The CDR3 is made up of 12 amino acids. The V gene lost 1 base and the J gene lost 3 bases, with 6 bases spanning the gap. Germline CDR1 is GTSNPN and CDR2 is SVGIG (reference sequence). CDR3 nucleotides: TGTGCCTGGAGTGGGGGAGACACTGAAGCTTTCTTT. Encoded protein: CAWSGGDTEAFF.

This clonotype was observed many times. The J gene is TRBJ2-7, the V gene TRBV27; 7 bases align to TRBD2. The length of the CDR3 is 15 residues. V lost 4 bases to trimming and J lost 3 bases; unmatched junction nucleotides: 9. Germline V gives CDR1 MNHEY, CDR2 SMNVEV (reference sequence). CDR3 protein: CASSSGGREYYEQYF. The CDR3, as DNA: TGTGCCAGCAGTTCGGGTGGGCGGGAGTACTACGAGCAGTACTTC.

This clonotype appeared many times. V usage is TRBV5-1 and J usage is TRBJ2-2; 7 bases are shared with TRBD1. There are 16 residues in the CDR3. Germline V lookup: CDR1 SGHRS, CDR2 YFSETQ. J was trimmed by 3 bases and V by 1 base; bases with no gene match: 6. The CDR3: CASSLPGQWDTGELFF. The CDR3, as DNA: TGCGCCAGCAGCTTGCCGGGACAGTGGGACACCGGGGAGCTGTTTTTT. The whole variable domain, filled in from reference TRBV5-1 and TRBJ2-2, reads KAGVTQTPRYLIKTRGQQVTLSCSPISGHRSVSWYQQTPGQGLQFLFEYFSETQRNKGNFPGRFSGRQFSNSRSEMNVSTLELGDSALYLCASSLPGQWDTGELFFGEGSRLTVL.

The chain carries TRBV7-9 and TRBJ2-1; D may match TRBD1 or TRBD2 (5 bases each). Germline CDR1 and CDR2: SEHNR and FQNEAQ (reference sequence). V was pared by 8 bases and J by 3 bases, with 11 bases between. The CDR3 totals 13 residues. In nucleotides, the CDR3 is TGTGCCAGCCGCGAGGGGAGCTACAATGAGCAGTTCTTC. It encodes CASREGSYNEQFF.

Many counts were recorded for this clonotype. The chain recombines TRBV29-1 with TRBJ2-7; TRBD1 or TRBD2 may be the D gene (5 bases each). V was shortened by 3 bases and J by 5 bases, with 20 bases between the two germline ends. This CDR3 is 15 amino acids long. CDR1 and CDR2 from the germline V gene are SQVTM and ANQGSEA. CDR3 in DNA: TGCAGCGTTGAGGAATGGGGGTCTGGTGTTAACGAGCAGTACTTC. Amino acid sequence: CSVEEWGSGVNEQYF.

This clonotype has more than one count but fewer than ten. This chain joins TRBV9 and TRBJ2-3, with 8 bases lining up with TRBD2. The germline V gene encodes CDR1 SGDLS and CDR2 YYNGEE. V shed 1 base and J 1 base; nucleotides not matched to a gene: 2. The CDR3 is 15 residues long. CDR3 bases: TGTGCCAGCAGCGTACTGACTAGCGGCACAGATACGCAGTATTTT. The encoded protein is CASSVLTSGTDTQYF. The complete variable domain, with remaining parts taken from reference TRBV9 and TRBJ2-3, reads DSGVTQTPKHLITATGQRVTLRCSPRSGDLSVYWYQQSLDQGLQFLIQYYNGEERAKGNILERFSAQQFPDLHSELNLSSLELGDSALYFCASSVLTSGTDTQYFGPGTRLTVL.